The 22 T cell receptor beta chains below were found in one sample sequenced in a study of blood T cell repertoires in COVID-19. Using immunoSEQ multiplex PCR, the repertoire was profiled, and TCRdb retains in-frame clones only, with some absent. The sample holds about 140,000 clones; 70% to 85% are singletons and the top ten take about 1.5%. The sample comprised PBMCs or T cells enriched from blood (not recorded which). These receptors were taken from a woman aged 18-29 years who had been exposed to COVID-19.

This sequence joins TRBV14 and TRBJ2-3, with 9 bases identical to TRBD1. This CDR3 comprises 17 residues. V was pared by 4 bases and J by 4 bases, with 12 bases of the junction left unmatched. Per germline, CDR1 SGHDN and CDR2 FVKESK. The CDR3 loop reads CASSRPPWGDRADTQYF. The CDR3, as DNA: TGTGCCAGCAGCCGCCCCCCGTGGGGGGACAGGGCAGATACGCAGTATTTT.

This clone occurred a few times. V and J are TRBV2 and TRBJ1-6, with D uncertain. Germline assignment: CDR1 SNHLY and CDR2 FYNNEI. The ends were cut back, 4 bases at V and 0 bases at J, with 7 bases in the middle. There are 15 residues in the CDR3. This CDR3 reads CASSAYGSYNSPLHF. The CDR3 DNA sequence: TGTGCCAGCAGTGCCTACGGCTCCTATAATTCACCCCTCCACTTT.

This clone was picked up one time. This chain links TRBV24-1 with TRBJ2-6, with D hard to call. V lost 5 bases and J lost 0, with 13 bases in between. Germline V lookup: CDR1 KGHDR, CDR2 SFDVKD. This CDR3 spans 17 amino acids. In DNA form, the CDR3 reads TGTGCCACCAGTGTAAGGAGCGATCCCTCTGGGGCCAACGTCCTGACTTTC. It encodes CATSVRSDPSGANVLTF.

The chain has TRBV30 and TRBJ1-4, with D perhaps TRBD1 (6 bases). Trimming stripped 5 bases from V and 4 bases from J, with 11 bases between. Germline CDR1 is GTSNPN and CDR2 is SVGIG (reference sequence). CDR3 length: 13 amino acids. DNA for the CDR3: TGTGCCTGGGGGGGACAAGTTAATGAAAAACTGTTTTTT. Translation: CAWGGQVNEKLFF.

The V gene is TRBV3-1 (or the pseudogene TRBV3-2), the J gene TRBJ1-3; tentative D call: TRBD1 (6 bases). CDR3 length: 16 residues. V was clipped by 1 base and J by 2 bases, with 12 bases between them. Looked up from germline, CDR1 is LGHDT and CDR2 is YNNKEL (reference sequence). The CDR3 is CASSQGTGSTGNTIYF. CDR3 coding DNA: TGTGCCAGCAGCCAAGGAACAGGGTCGACTGGAAACACCATATATTTT.

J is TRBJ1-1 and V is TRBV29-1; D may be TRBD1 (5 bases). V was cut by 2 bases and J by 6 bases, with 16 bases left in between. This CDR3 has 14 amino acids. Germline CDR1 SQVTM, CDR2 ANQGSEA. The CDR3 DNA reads TGCAGCGTTGAATTCGGGGGGAGCGCCGCTGAAGCTTTCTTT. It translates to CSVEFGGSAAEAFF.

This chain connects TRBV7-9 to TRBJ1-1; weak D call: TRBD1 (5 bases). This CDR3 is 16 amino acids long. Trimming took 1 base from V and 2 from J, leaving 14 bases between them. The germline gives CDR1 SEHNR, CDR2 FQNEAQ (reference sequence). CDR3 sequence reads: CASSLDPGQGNTEAFF. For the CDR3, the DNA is TGTGCCAGCAGCTTAGACCCGGGTCAGGGTAACACTGAAGCTTTCTTT. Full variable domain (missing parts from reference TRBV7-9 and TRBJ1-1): DTGVSQNPRHKITKRGQNVTFRCDPISEHNRLYWYRQTLGQGPEFLTYFQNEAQLEKSRLLSDRFSAERPKGSFSTLEIQRTEQGDSAMYLCASSLDPGQGNTEAFFGQGTRLTVV.

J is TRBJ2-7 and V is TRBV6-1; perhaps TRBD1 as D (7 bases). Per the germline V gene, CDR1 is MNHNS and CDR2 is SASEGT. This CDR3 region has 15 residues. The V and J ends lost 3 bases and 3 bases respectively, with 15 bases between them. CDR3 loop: CASSDRTGGNYEQYF. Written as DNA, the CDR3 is TGTGCCAGCAGTGACCGGACAGGAGGGAACTACGAGCAGTACTTC.

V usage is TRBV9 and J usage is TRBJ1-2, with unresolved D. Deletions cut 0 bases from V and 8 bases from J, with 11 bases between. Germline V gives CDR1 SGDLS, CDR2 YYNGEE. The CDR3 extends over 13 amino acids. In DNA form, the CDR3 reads TGTGCCAGCAGCGTAGTTGGCACCCACGGCTACACCTTC. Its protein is CASSVVGTHGYTF.

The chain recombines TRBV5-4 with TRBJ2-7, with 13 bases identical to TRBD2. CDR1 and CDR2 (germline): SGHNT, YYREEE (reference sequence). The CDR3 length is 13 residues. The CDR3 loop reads CASSLEGLAGQWV. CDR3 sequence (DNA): TGTGCCAGCAGCTTGGAGGGACTAGCGGGACAGTGGGTC.

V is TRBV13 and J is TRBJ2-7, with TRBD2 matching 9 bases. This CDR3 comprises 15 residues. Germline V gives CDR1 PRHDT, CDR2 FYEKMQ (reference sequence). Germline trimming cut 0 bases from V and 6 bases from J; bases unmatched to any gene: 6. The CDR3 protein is CASSLGLAGTGEQYF. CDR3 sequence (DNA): TGTGCCAGCAGCTTAGGTCTAGCGGGAACGGGCGAGCAGTACTTC.

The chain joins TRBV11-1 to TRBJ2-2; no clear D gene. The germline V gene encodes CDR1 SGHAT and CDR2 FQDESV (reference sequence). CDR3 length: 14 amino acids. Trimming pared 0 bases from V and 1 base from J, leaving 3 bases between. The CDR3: CASSLARNTGELFF. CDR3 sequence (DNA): TGTGCCAGCAGCTTAGCGCGGAACACCGGGGAGCTGTTTTTT. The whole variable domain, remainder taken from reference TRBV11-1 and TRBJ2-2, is EAEVAQSPRYKITEKSQAVAFWCDPISGHATLYWYRQILGQGPELLVQFQDESVVDDSQLPKDRFSAERLKGVDSTLKIQPAELGDSAMYLCASSLARNTGELFFGEGSRLTVL.

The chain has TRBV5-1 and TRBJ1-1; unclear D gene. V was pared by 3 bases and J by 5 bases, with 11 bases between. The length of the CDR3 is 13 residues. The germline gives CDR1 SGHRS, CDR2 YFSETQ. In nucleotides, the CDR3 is TGCGCCAGCAGCTCCCTCGGGAGGACTGAAGCTTTCTTT. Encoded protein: CASSSLGRTEAFF.

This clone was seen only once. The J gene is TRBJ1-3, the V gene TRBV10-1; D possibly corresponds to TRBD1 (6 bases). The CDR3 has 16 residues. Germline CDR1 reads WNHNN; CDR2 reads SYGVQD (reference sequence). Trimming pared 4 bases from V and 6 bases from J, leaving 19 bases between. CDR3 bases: TGCGCCAGCAGTGCCCCCCGGGGGGGCCTGGAAAACACCATATATTTT. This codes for CASSAPRGGLENTIYF.

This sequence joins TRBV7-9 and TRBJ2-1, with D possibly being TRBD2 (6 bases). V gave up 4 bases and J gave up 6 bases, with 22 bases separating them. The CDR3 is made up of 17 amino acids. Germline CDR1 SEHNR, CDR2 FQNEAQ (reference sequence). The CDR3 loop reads CASSSTGSSDFSNEQFF. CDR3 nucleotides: TGTGCCAGCAGCTCAACTGGATCTAGCGACTTCTCCAATGAGCAGTTCTTC.

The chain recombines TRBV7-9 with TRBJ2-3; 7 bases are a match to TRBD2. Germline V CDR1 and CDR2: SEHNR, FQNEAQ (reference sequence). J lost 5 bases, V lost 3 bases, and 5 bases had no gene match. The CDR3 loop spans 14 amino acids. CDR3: CASSFGGGQDTQYF. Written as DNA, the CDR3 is TGTGCCAGCAGCTTTGGGGGAGGGCAAGATACGCAGTATTTT.

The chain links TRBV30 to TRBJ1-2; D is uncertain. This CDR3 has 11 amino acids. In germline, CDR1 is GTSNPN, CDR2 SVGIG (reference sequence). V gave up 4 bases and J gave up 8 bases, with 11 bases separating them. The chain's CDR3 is CAWTPAEGYTF. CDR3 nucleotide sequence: TGTGCCTGGACCCCCGCGGAAGGCTACACCTTC.

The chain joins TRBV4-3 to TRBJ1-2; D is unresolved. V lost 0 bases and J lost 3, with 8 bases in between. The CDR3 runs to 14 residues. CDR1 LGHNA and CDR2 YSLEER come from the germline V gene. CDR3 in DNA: TGCGCCAGCAGCCAAGATCGTCCAGACTATGGCTACACCTTC. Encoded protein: CASSQDRPDYGYTF.

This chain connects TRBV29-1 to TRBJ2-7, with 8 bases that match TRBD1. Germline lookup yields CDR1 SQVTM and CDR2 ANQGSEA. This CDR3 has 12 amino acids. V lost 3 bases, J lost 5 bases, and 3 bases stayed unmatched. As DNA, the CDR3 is TGCAGCGTTGAGGACAGGGTCCACGAGCAGTACTTC. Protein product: CSVEDRVHEQYF.

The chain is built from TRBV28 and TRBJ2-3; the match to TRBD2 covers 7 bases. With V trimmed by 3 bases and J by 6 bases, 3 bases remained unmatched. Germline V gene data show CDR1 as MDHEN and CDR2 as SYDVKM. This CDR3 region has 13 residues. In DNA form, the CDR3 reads TGTGCCAGCAGTTTCGGGGGGTTGGATACGCAGTATTTT. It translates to CASSFGGLDTQYF.

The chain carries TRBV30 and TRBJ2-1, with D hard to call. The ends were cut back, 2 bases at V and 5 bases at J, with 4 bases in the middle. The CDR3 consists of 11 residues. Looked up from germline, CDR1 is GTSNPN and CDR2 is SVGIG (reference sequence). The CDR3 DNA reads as TGTGCCTGGAGTTATCACAATGAGCAGTTCTTC. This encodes CAWSYHNEQFF. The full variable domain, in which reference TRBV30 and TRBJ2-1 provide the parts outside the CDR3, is SQTIHQWPATLVQPVGSPLSLECTVEGTSNPNLYWYRQAAGRGLQLLFYSVGIGQISSEVPQNLSASRPQDRQFILSSKKLLLSDSGFYLCAWSYHNEQFFGPGTRLTVL.

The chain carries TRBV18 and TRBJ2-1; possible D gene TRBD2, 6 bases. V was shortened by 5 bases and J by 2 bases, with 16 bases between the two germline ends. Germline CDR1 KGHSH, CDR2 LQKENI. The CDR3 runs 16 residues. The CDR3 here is CASSVTGPGAYNEQFF. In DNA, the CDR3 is TGTGCCAGCTCAGTAACAGGCCCGGGGGCCTACAATGAGCAGTTCTTC.